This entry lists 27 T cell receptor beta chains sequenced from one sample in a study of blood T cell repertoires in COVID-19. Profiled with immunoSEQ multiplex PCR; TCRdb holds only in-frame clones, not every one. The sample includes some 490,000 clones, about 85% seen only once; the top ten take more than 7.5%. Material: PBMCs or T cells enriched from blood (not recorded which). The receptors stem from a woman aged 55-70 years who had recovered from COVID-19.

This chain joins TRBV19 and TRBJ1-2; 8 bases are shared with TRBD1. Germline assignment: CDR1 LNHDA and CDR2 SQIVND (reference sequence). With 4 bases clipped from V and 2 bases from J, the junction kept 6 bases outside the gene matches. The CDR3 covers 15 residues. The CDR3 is CASSTPGQGNYGYTF. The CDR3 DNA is TGTGCCAGTAGTACACCTGGACAGGGAAACTATGGCTACACCTTC. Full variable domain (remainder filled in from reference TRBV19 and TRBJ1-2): DGGITQSPKYLFRKEGQNVTLSCEQNLNHDAMYWYRQDPGQGLRLIYYSQIVNDFQKGDIAEGYSVSREKKESFPLTVTSAQKNPTAFYLCASSTPGQGNYGYTFGSGTRLTVV.

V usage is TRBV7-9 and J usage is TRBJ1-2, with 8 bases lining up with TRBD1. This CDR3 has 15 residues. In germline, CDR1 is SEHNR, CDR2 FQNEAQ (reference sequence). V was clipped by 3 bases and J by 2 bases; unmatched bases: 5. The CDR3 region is CASSLEDRANYGYTF. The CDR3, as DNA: TGTGCCAGCAGCTTGGAGGACAGGGCAAACTATGGCTACACCTTC.

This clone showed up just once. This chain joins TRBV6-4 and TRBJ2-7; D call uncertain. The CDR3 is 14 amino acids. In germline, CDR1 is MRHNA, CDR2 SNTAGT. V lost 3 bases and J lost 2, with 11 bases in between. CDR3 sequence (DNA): TGTGCCAGCAGTGATATGCCGCTAGCCTACGAGCAGTACGTC. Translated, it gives CASSDMPLAYEQYV.

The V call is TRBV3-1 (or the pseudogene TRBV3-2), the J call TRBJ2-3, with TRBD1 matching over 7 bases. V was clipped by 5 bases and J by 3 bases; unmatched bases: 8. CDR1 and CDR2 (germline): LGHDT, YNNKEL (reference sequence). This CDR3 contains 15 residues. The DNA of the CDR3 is TGTGCCAGCAGCGTCCTGGACAGGCCGACAGATACGCAGTATTTT. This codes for CASSVLDRPTDTQYF.

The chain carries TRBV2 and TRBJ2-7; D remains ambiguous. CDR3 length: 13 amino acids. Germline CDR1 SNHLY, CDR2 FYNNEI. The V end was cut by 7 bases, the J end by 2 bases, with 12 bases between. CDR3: CASISVPTYEQYF. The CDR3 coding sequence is TGTGCCAGCATATCGGTTCCGACCTACGAGCAGTACTTC.

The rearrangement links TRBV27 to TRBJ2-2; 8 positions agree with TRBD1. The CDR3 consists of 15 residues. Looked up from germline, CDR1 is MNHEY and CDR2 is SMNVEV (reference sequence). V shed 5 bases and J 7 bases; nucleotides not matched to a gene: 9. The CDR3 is CASSPWTGLDGELFF. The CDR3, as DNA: TGTGCCAGCAGTCCATGGACAGGGCTGGACGGGGAGCTGTTTTTT.

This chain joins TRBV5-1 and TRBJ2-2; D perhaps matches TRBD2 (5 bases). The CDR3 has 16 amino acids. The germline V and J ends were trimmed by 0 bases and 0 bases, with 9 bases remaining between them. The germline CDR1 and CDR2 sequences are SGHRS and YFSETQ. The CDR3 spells CASSLGGSANTGELFF. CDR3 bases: TGCGCCAGCAGCTTGGGGGGTAGCGCGAACACCGGGGAGCTGTTTTTT.

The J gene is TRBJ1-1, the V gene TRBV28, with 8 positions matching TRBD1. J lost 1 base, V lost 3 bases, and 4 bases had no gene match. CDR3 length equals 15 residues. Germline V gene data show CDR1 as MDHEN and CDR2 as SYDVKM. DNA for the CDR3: TGTGCCAGCAGTTTGGGGGGACAGGAGAACACTGAAGCTTTCTTT. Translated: CASSLGGQENTEAFF.

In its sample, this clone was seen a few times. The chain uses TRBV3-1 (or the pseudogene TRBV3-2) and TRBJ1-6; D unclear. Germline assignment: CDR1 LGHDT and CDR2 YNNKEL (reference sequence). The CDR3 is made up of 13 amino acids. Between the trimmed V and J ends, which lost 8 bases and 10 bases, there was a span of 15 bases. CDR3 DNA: TGTGCCAGCGGTCAAGGCGGGGTATCACCCCTCCACTTT. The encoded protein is CASGQGGVSPLHF.

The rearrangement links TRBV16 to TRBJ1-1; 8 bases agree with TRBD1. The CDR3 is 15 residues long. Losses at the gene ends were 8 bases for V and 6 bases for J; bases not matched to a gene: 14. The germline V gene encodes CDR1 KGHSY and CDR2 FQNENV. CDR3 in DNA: TGTGCCAGCCTAGTAGGCAGGGGGCGCAAGGCTGAAGCTTTCTTT. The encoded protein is CASLVGRGRKAEAFF.

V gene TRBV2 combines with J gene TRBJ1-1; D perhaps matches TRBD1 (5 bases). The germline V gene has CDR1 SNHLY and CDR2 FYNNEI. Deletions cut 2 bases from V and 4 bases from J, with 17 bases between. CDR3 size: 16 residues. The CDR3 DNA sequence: TGTGCCAGCAGTGAAAAGGGTAGCAGGGTGGGCACTGAAGCTTTCTTT. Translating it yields CASSEKGSRVGTEAFF. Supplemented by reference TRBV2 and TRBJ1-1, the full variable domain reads EPEVTQTPSHQVTQMGQEVILRCVPISNHLYFYWYRQILGQKVEFLVSFYNNEISEKSEIFDDQFSVERPDGSNFTLKIRSTKLEDSAMYFCASSEKGSRVGTEAFFGQGTRLTVV.

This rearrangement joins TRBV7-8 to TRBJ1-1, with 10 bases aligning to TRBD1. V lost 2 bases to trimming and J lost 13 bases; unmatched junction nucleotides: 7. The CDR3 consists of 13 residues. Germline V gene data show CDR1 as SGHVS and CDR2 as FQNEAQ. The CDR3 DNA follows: TGTGCCAGCAGCTTAAACGGACAGGGGGGAGTTTTCTTT. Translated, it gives CASSLNGQGGVFF.

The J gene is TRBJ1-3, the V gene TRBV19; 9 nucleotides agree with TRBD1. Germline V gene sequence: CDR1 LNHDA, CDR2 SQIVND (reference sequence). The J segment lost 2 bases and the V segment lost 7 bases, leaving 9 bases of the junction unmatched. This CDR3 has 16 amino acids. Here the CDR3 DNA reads TGTGCCAGTAACCTCGGGGGGACAGGGACTGGAAACACCATATATTTT. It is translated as CASNLGGTGTGNTIYF.

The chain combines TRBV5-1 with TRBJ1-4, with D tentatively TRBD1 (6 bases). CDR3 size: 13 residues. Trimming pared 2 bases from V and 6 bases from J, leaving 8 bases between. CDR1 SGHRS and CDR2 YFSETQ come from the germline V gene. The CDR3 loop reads CASSLGGDEKLFF. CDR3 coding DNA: TGCGCCAGCAGCTTAGGGGGGGATGAAAAACTGTTTTTT.

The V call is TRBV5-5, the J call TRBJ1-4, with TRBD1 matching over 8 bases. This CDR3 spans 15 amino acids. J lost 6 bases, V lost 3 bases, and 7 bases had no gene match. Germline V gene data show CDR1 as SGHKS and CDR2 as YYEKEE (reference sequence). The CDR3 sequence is CASSSPQGAHEKLFF. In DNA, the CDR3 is TGTGCCAGCAGCTCCCCTCAGGGGGCGCATGAAAAACTGTTTTTT.

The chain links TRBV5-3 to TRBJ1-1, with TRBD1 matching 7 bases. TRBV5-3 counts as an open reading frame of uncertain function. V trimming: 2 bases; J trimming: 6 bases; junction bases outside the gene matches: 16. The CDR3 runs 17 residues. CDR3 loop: CARSFPGLGSGTAEAFF. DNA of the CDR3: TGTGCCAGAAGCTTCCCCGGGTTGGGGTCGGGGACAGCTGAAGCTTTCTTT.

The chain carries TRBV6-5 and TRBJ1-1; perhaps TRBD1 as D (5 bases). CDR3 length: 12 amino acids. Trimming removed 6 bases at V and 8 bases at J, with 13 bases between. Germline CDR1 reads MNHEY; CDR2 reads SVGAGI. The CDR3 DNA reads TGTGCCAGCAGCCGCCCCCGGGGGGAAGCTTTCTTT. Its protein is CASSRPRGEAFF.

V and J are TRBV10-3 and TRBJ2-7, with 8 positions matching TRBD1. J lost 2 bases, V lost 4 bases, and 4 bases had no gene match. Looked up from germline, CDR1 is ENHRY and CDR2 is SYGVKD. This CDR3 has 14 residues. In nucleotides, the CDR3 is TGTGCCATCAGTGGAGGACAGGGTGCCTACGAGCAGTACTTC. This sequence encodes CAISGGQGAYEQYF.

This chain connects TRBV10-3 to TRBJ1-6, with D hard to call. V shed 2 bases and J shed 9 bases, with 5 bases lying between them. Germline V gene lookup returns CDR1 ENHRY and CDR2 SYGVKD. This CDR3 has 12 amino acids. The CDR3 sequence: CAISEPSSPLHF. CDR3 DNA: TGTGCCATCAGTGAGCCTTCTTCACCCCTCCACTTT.

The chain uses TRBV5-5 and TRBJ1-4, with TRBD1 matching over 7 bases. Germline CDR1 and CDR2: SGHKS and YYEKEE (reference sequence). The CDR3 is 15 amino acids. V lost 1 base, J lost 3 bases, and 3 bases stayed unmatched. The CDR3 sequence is CASSLTGQPNEKLFF. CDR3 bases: TGTGCCAGCAGCTTGACGGGACAGCCTAATGAAAAACTGTTTTTT.

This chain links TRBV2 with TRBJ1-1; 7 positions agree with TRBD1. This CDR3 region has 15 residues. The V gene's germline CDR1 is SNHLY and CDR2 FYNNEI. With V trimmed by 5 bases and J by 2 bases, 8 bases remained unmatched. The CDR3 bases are TGTGCCAGCAGTCCGGGACAGACCTTAAACACTGAAGCTTTCTTT. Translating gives CASSPGQTLNTEAFF.

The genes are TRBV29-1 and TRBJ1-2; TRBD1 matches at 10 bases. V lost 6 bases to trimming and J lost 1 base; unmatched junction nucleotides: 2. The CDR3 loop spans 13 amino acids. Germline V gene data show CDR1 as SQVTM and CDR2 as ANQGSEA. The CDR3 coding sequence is TGCAGCGTAGGGACAGGGGATAACTATGGCTACACCTTC. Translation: CSVGTGDNYGYTF.

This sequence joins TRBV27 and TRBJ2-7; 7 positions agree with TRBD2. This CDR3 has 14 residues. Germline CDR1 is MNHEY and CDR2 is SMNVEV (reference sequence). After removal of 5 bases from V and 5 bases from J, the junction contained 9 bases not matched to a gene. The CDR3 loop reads CASSSGEGRHEQYV. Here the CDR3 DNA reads TGTGCCAGCAGTAGCGGGGAAGGCAGGCACGAGCAGTACGTC.

The CDR3 nucleotides read TGTGCCAGCTCACCAACAGGGGTTATTACCTCCTATAATTCACCCCTCCACTTT. Protein product: CASSPTGVITSYNSPLHF. This rearrangement joins TRBV18 to TRBJ1-6; 7 bases fit TRBD1. The CDR3 loop spans 18 amino acids. CDR1 is KGHSH, CDR2 LQKENI, per germline. J gave up 0 bases and V 2 bases, and 7 bases lay outside the gene matches.

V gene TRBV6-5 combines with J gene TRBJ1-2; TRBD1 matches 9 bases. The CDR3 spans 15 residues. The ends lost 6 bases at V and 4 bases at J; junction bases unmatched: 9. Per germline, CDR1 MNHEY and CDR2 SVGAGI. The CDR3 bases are TGTGCCAGCAGCCATTACAGGGGGCACGCCTATGGCTACACCTTC. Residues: CASSHYRGHAYGYTF.

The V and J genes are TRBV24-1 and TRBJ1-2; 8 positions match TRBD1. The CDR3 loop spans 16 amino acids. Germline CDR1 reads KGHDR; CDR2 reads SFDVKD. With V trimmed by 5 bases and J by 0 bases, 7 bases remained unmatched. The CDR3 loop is CATSGTGQDTNYGYTF. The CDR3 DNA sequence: TGTGCCACCAGTGGTACGGGACAGGATACTAACTATGGCTACACCTTC.

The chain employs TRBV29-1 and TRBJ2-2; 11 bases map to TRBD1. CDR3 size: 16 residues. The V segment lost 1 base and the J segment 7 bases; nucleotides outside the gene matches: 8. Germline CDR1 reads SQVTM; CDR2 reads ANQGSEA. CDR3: CSVEGSGQGAVGELFF. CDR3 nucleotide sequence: TGCAGCGTTGAAGGAAGCGGACAGGGGGCTGTCGGGGAGCTGTTTTTT.